The clone carrying this T cell receptor beta chain was found a few times. This sample stems from a study of T-cell reconstitution after alpha-beta-depleted transplantation in children. Trimming removed 8 bases from V and 3 bases from J; junction bases left unmatched: 10. The CDR3 contains 15 residues. Germline V gene lookup returns CDR1 KGHDR and CDR2 SFDVKD. TCRbeta library preparation incorporated unique molecular identifiers. TCRdb itself ran the PCR reads through MiXCR, one entry per CDR3 protein. The repertoire holds about 830,000 distinct CDR3 sequences, with 16% as singletons. The receptor comes from a male patient under 18 who had a stem cell transplant for acute lymphoblastic leukemia, so the T cells may come from the graft donor. V usage is TRBV24-1 and J usage is TRBJ2-7; TRBD2 matches 9 bases. Here the sequenced sample was PBMCs, mostly from graft donor cells, taken 360 days after TCRalphabeta/CD19-depleted stem cell transplant. CDR3 sequence: CATKHKREDRYEQYF. CDR3 DNA: TGTGCCACCAAACACAAGCGGGAGGACCGCTACGAGCAGTACTTC.